This T cell receptor (beta chain) was recorded in a study of OX40 agonist ivuxolimab in advanced cancers. In the study overall: Anti-PD-1, anti-PD-L1 or anti-CTLA-4 therapy given earlier was allowed, and over 35% had some. Partial responses were seen in three patients, one with hepatocellular carcinoma and two with cutaneous melanoma. Regarding the study as a whole: The authors also found low normalized T-cell clonal expansion in some nonresponders. Mean expanded clone counts were higher in CD8+ than CD4+ T cells.

On this clone itself: Its antigen is still unknown.

Germline CDR1 reads KGHSH; CDR2 reads LQKENI. This CDR3 region has 14 residues. Sequencing used immunoSEQ multiplex PCR; TCRdb keeps in-frame clones, though not all of them. The table lists tens of thousands of clones, around 84% of them singletons. The sequence derives from an adult with an advanced solid tumor such as melanoma, head and neck, liver or kidney cancer. The sequencing here drew on CD4+ or CD8+ T cells sorted from blood, taken in a trial of the OX40 agonist ivuxolimab. The rearrangement uses TRBV18 and TRBJ2-5, with D unclear. The J call is in doubt because the DNA end fits TRBJ2-7 better. DNA of the CDR3: TGTGCCAGCTCATCTACTGACACTTACTACGAGCAGTACTTC. Translating gives CASSSTDTYYEQYF.